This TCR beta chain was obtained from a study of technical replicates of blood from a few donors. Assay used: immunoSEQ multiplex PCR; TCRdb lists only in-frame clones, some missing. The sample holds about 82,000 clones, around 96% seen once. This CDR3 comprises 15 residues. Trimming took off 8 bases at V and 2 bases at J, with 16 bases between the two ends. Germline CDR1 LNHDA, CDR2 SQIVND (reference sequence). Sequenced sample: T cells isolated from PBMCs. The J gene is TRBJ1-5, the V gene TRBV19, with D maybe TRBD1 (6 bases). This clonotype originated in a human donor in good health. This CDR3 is CASGSQGRGNQPQHF. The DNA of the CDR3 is TGTGCCAGTGGTTCACAGGGACGGGGCAATCAGCCCCAGCATTTT.